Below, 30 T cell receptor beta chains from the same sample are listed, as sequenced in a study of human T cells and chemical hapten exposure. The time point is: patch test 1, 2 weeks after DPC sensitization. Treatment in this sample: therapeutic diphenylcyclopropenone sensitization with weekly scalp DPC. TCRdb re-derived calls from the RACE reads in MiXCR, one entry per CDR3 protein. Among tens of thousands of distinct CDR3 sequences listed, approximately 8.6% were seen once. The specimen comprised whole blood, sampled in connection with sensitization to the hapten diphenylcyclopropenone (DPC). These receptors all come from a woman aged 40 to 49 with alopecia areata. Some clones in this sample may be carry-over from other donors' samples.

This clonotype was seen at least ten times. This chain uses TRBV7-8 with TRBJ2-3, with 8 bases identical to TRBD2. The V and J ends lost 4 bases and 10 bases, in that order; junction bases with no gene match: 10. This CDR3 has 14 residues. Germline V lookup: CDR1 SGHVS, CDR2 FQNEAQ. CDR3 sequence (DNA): TGTGCCAGCAGCTGGGGGCGGGGGGACGGTCCGCAGTATTTT. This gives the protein CASSWGRGDGPQYF.

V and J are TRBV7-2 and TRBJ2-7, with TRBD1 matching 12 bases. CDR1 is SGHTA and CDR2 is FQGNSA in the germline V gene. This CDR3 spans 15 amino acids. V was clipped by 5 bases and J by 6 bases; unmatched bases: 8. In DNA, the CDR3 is TGTGCCAGCAGCCCCGGGACAGGGGGCAAGATCGAGCAGTACTTC. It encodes CASSPGTGGKIEQYF.

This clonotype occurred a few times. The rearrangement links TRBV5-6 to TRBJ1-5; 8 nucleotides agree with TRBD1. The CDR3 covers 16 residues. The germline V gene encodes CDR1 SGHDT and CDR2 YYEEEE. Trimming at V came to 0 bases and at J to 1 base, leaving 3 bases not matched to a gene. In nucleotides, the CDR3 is TGTGCCAGCAGCTTGGGGGGACAGGCGAGCAATCAGCCCCAGCATTTT. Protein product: CASSLGGQASNQPQHF.

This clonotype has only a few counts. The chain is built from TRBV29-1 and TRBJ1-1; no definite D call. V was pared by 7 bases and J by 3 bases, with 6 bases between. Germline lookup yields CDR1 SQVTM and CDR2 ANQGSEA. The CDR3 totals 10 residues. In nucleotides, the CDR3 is TGCAGCGGATGGGACACTGAAGCTTTCTTT. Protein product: CSGWDTEAFF.

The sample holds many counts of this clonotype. CDR3 bases: TGCAGCCTCATGGGGGGGAACACTGAAGCTTTCTTT. Protein: CSLMGGNTEAFF. The V and J genes are TRBV20-1 and TRBJ1-1, with a weak D call TRBD1 (5 bases). There are 12 residues in the CDR3. The V gene's germline CDR1 is DFQATT and CDR2 SNEGSKA (reference sequence).

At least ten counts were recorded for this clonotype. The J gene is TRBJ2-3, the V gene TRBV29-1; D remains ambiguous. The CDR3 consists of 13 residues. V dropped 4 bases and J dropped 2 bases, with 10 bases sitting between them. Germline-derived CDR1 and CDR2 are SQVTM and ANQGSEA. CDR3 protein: CSVGGLYTDTQYF. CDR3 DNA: TGCAGCGTTGGAGGCCTCTACACAGATACGCAGTATTTT.

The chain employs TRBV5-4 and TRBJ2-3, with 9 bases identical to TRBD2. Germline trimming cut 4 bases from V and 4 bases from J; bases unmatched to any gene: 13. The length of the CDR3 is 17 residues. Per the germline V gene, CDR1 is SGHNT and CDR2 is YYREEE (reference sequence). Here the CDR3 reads CASSGSGTSYEPDTQYF. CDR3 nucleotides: TGTGCCAGCAGCGGATCCGGGACTAGCTATGAGCCAGATACGCAGTATTTT.

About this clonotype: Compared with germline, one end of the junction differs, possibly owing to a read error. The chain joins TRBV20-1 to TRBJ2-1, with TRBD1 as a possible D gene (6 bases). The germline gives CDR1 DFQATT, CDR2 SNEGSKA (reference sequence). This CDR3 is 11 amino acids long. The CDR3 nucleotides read TGCAGTGCTAGAGATGGCAGGGGCTTGGGCTTC. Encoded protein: CSARDGRGLGF.

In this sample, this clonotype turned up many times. The DNA of the CDR3 is TGTGCCAGCAGCTCCGACAGGGTGAACACTGAAGCTTTCTTT. It translates to CASSSDRVNTEAFF. The V call is TRBV7-9, the J call TRBJ1-1, with 7 positions matching TRBD1. CDR1 and CDR2 (germline): SEHNR, FQNEAQ (reference sequence). The trim removed 4 bases at V and 0 bases at J, leaving 2 bases unmatched. The CDR3 loop spans 14 amino acids.

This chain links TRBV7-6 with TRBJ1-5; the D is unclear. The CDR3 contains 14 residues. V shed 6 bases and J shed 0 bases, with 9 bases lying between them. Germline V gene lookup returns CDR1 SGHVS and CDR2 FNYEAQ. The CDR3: CASSREPSNQPQHF. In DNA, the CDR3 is TGTGCCAGCAGTAGGGAACCTAGCAATCAGCCCCAGCATTTT.

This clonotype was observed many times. The CDR3 DNA sequence: TGTGCCAGCAGTCCGCCCCACAGCACAGATACGCAGTATTTT. Residues: CASSPPHSTDTQYF. This chain joins TRBV6-6 and TRBJ2-3; no reliable D call. The CDR3 is 14 amino acids. The ends were cut back, 5 bases at V and 0 bases at J, with 9 bases in the middle. Germline V lookup: CDR1 MNHNY, CDR2 SVGAGI (reference sequence).

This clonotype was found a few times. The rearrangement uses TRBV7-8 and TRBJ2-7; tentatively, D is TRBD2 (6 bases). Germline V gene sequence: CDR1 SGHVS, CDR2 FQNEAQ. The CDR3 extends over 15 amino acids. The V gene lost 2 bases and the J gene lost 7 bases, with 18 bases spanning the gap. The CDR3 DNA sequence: TGTGCCAGCAGCTTATATGTAGGGGAGGTAGGAGAGCAGTACTTC. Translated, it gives CASSLYVGEVGEQYF.

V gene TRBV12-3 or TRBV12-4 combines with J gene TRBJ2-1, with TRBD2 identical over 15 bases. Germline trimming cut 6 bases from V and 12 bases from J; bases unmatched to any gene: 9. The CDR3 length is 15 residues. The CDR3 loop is CASSSPGLAGGGQFF. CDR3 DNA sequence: TGTGCCAGCAGCTCCCCGGGACTAGCGGGGGGTGGGCAGTTCTTC.

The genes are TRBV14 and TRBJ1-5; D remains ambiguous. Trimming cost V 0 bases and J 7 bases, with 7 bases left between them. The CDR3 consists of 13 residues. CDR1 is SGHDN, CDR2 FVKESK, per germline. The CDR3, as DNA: TGTGCCAGCAGCCAAGATCTCGACCAGCCCCAGCATTTT. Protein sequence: CASSQDLDQPQHF.

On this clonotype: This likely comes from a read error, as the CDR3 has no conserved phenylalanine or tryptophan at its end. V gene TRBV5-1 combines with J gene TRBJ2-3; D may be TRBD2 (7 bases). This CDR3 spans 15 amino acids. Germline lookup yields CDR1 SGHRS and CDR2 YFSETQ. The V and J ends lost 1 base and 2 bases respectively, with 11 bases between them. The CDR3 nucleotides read TGCGCCAGCAGCTTGTTCGCGGGGGCCACAGATACGCAGTATTAT. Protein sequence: CASSLFAGATDTQYY.

CDR3 sequence reads: CASSQAPGQGLDTQYF. CDR3 coding DNA: TGCGCCAGCAGCCAAGCACCGGGACAGGGGCTGGATACGCAGTATTTT. The gene calls are TRBV4-3 and TRBJ2-3; 10 bases fit TRBD1. After removal of 1 base from V and 6 bases from J, the junction contained 7 bases not matched to a gene. Germline V CDR1 and CDR2: LGHNA, YSLEER. CDR3 size: 16 residues.

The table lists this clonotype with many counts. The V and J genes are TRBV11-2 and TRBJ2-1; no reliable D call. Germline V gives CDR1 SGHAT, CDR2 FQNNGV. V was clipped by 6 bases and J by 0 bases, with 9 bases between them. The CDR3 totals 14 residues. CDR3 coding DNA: TGTGCCAGCAGTTCTGTTTTCTCCTACAATGAGCAGTTCTTC. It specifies CASSSVFSYNEQFF.

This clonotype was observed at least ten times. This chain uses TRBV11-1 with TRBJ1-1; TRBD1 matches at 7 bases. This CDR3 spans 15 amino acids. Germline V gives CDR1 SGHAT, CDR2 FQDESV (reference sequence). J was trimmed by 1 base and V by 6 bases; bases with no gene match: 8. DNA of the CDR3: TGTGCCAGCAGATCAAGGGACAGCCCGAACACTGAAGCTTTCTTT. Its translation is CASRSRDSPNTEAFF.

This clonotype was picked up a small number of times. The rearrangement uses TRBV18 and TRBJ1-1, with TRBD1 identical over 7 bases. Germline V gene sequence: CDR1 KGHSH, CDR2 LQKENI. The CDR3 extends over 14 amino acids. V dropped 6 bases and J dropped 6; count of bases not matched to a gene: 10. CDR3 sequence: CASSPEGAWAEAFF. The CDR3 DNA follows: TGTGCCAGCTCCCCTGAGGGGGCCTGGGCTGAAGCTTTCTTT.

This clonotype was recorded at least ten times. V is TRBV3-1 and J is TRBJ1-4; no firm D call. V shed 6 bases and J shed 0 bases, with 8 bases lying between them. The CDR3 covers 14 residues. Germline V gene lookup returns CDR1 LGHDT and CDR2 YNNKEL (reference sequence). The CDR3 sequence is CASRPFATNEKLFF. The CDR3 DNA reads TGTGCCAGCAGGCCGTTTGCAACTAATGAAAAACTGTTTTTT.

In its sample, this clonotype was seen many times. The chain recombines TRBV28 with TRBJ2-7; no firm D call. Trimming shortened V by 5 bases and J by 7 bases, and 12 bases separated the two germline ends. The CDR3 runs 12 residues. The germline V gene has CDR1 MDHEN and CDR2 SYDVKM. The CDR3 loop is CASSPALGEQYF. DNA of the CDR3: TGTGCCAGCAGTCCCGCGCTGGGGGAGCAGTACTTC.

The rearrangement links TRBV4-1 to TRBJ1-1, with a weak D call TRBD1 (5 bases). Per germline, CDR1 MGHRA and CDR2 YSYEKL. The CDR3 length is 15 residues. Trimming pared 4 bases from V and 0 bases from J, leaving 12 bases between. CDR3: CASSRGGLLNTEAFF. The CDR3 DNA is TGCGCCAGCAGCCGTGGGGGACTTTTGAACACTGAAGCTTTCTTT.

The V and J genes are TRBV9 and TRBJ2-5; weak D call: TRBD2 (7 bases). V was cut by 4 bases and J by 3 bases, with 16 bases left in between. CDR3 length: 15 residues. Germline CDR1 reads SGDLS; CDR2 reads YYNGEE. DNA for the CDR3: TGTGCCAGCAGCCCTCGGGGGGCCGAGGAAGAGACCCAGTACTTC. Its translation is CASSPRGAEEETQYF.

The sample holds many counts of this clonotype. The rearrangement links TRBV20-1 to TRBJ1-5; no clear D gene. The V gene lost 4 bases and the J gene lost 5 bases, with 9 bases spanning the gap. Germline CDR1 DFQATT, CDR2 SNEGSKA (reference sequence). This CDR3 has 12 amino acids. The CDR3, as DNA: TGCAGTGCTACGAGGGAAGATCAGCCCCAGCATTTT. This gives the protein CSATREDQPQHF.

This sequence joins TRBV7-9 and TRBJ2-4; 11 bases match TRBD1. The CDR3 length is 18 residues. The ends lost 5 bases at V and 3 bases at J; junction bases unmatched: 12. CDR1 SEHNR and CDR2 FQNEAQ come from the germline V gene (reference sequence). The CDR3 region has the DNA TGTGCCAGCAGCCCCGGGACAGGGGGTATCGGGGTCAAAAACATTCAGTACTTC. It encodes CASSPGTGGIGVKNIQYF.

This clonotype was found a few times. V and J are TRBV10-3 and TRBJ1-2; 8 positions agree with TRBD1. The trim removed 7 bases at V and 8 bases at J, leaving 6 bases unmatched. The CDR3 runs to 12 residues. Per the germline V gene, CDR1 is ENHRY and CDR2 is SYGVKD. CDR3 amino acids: CAINGQGEGYTF. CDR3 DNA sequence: TGTGCCATCAACGGACAGGGAGAAGGCTACACCTTC.

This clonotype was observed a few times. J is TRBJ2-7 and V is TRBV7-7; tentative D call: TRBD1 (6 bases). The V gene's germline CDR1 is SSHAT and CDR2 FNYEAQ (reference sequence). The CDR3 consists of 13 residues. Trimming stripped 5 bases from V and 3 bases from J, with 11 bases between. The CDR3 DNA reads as TGTGCCAGCAGCCGGGACATGTTCTACGAGCAGTACTTC. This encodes CASSRDMFYEQYF.

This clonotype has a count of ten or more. The CDR3 protein is CASSSTTGANVLTF. In DNA, the CDR3 is TGTGCCAGCAGCTCGACCACTGGGGCCAACGTCCTGACTTTC. The gene calls are TRBV11-2 and TRBJ2-6; no reliable D call. The V end lost 4 bases, the J end lost 2 bases, and 6 bases lay between the germline ends. The CDR3 runs 14 residues. Per germline, CDR1 SGHAT and CDR2 FQNNGV. The entire variable domain, with the rest obtained from reference TRBV11-2 and TRBJ2-6, is as follows: EAGVAQSPRYKIIEKRQSVAFWCNPISGHATLYWYQQILGQGPKLLIQFQNNGVVDDSQLPKDRFSAERLKGVDSTLKIQPAKLEDSAVYLCASSSTTGANVLTFGAGSRLTVL.

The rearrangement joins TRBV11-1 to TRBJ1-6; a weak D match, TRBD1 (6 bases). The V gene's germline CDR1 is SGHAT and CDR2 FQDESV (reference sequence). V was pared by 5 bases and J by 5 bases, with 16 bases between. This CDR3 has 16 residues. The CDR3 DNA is TGTGCCAGCAGCCTCTCCGGGACACCCCATAATTCACCCCTCCACTTT. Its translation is CASSLSGTPHNSPLHF.

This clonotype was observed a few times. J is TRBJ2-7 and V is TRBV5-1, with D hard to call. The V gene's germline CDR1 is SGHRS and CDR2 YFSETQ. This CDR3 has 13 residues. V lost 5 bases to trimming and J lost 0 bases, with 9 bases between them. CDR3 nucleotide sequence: TGCGCCAGCAGTGCGGCGAGCTCCTACGAGCAGTACTTC. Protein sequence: CASSAASSYEQYF.